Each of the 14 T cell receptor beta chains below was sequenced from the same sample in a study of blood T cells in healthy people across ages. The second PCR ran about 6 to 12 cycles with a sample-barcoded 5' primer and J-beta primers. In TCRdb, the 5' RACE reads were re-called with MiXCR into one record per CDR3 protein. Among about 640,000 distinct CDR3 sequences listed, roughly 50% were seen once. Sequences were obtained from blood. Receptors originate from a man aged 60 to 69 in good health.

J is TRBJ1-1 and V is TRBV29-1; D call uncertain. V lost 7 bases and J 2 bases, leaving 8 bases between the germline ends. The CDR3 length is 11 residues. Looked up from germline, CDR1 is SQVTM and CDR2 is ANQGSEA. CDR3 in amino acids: CSAGPNTEAFF. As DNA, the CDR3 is TGCAGCGCTGGCCCCAACACTGAAGCTTTCTTT.

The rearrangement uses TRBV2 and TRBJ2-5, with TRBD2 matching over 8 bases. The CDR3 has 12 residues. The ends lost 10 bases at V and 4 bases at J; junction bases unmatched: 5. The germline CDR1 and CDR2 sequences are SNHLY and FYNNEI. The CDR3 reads CATRGEGETQYF. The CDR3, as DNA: TGTGCCACGCGGGGGGAGGGAGAGACCCAGTACTTC.

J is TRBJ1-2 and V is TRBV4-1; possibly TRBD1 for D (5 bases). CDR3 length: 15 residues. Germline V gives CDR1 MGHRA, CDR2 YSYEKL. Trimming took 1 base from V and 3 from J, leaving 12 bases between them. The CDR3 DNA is TGCGCCAGCAGCCAAGGCGGGGTGGGGGACTATGGCTACACCTTC. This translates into CASSQGGVGDYGYTF.

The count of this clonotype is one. CDR3 DNA: TGTGCCAGCAGCTTGTTCCCAGGGACCTACAATGAGCAGTTCTTC. It specifies CASSLFPGTYNEQFF. The J gene is TRBJ2-1, the V gene TRBV5-6; D is perhaps TRBD1 (5 bases). Germline CDR1 reads SGHDT; CDR2 reads YYEEEE. This CDR3 spans 15 amino acids. Trimming removed 1 base from V and 2 bases from J, with 10 bases in between.

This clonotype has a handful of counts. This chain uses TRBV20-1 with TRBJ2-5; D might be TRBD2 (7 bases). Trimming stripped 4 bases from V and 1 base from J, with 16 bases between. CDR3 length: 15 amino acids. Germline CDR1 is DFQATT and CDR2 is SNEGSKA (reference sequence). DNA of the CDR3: TGCAGTGCTACAGGACTAGGGGGGTTCCAAGAGACCCAGTACTTC. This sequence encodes CSATGLGGFQETQYF.

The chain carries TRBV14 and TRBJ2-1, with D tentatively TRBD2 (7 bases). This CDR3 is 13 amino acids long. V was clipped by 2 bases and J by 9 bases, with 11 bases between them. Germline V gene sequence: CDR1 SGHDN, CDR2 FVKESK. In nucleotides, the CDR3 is TGTGCCAGCAGCCAATGGGGGGGCGGTGAGCAGTTCTTC. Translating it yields CASSQWGGGEQFF.

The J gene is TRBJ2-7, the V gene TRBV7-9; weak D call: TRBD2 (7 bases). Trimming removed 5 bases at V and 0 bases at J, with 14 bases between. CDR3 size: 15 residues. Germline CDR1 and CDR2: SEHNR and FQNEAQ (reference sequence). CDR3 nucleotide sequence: TGTGCCAGCAGCCGCTTAGGGGGGGGCTCCTACGAGCAGTACTTC. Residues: CASSRLGGGSYEQYF.

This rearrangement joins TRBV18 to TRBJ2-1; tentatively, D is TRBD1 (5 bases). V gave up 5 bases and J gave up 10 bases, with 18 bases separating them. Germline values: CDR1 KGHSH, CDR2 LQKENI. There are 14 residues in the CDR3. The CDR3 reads CASSSAQGSKEQFF. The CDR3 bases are TGTGCCAGCTCAAGTGCTCAGGGATCTAAGGAGCAGTTCTTC.

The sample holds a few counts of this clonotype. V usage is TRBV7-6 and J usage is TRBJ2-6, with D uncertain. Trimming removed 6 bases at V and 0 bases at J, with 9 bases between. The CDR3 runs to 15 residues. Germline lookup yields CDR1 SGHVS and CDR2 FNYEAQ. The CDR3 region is CASSPDVSGANVLTF. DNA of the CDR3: TGTGCCAGCAGTCCCGACGTCTCTGGGGCCAACGTCCTGACTTTC.

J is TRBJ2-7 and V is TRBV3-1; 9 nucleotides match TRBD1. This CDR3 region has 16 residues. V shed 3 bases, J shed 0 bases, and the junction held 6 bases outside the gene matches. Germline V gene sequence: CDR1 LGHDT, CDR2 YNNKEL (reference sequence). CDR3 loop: CASSQPHRGRSYEQYF. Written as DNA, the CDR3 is TGTGCCAGCAGCCAGCCCCACAGGGGGCGCTCCTACGAGCAGTACTTC.

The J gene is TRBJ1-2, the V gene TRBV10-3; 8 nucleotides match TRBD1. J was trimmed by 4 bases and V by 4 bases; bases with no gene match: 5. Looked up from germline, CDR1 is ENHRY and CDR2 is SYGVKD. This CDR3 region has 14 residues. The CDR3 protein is CAISAGQDPYGYTF. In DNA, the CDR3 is TGTGCCATCAGTGCGGGACAGGATCCCTATGGCTACACCTTC.

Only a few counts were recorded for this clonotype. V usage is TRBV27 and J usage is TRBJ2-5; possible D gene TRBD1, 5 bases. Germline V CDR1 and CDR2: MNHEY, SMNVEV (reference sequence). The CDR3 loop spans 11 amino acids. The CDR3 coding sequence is TGTGCTGGGGCAGGGCAAGAGACCCAGTACTTC. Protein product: CAGAGQETQYF.

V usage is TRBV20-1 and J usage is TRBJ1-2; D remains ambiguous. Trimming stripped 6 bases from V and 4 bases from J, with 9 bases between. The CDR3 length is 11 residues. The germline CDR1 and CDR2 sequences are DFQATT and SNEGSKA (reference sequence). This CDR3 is CSAVGGYGYTF. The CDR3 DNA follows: TGCAGTGCCGTAGGTGGCTATGGCTACACCTTC.

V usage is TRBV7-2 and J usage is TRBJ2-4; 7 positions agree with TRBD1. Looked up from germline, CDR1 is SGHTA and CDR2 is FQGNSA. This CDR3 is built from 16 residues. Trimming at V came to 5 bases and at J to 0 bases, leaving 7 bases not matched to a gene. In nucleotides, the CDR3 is TGTGCCAGCAGCCCCCGACAGGGTATAGCCAAAAACATTCAGTACTTC. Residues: CASSPRQGIAKNIQYF.